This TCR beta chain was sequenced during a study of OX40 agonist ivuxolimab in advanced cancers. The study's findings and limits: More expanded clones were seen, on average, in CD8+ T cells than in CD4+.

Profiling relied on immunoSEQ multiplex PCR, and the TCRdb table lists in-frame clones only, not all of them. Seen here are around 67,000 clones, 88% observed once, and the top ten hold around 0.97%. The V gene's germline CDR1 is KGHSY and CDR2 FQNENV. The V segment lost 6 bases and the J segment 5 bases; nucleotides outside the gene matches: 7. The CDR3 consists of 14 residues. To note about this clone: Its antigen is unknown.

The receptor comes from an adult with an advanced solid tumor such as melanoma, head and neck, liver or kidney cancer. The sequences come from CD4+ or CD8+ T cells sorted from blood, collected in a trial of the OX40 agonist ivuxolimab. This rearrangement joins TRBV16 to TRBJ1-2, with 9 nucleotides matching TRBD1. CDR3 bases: TGTGCCAGCAGTCCATCGGGGACAGGGTATGGCTACACCTTC. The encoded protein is CASSPSGTGYGYTF.